Shown below are 3 T cell receptor beta chains from a single sample sequenced in a study of cytomegalovirus exposure and HLA in healthy donors. The PCR contained 60 Vbeta and 13 Jbeta primers. Sequencing was performed with immunoSEQ multiplex PCR; in TCRdb, only in-frame clones are kept and a portion is missing. This table has about 80,000 clones, around 80% appearing once. The sequencing sample was made of PBMCs. The receptors shown here come from a man aged 30 to 45 in good health and CMV-seronegative.

In DNA form, the CDR3 reads TGTGCCAGTAGTATCCCTAAGAGCGGGGGGCACAATGAGCAGTTCTTC. Its translation is CASSIPKSGGHNEQFF. J is TRBJ2-1 and V is TRBV19, with TRBD2 matching 9 bases. Looked up from germline, CDR1 is LNHDA and CDR2 is SQIVND (reference sequence). This CDR3 has 16 residues. J lost 5 bases, V lost 3 bases, and 8 bases had no gene match.

The CDR3 DNA reads as TGTGCCTTGGGGTTAGTGGGACTAGCGGGAGGATTCACAGATACGCAGTATTTT. It yields the protein CALGLVGLAGGFTDTQYF. The rearrangement uses TRBV30 and TRBJ2-3; 15 positions agree with TRBD2. Germline values: CDR1 GTSNPN, CDR2 SVGIG (reference sequence). The CDR3 totals 18 residues. V lost 7 bases and J lost 2; bases outside the gene matches: 13.

CDR3 sequence: CASSPTSSGNTIYF. For the CDR3, the DNA is TGTGCCAGCTCCCCAACATCCTCTGGAAACACCATATATTTT. This chain joins TRBV18 and TRBJ1-3; no clear D gene. V lost 6 bases to trimming and J lost 0 bases, with 9 bases between them. The CDR3 extends over 14 amino acids. CDR1 is KGHSH and CDR2 is LQKENI in the germline V gene.